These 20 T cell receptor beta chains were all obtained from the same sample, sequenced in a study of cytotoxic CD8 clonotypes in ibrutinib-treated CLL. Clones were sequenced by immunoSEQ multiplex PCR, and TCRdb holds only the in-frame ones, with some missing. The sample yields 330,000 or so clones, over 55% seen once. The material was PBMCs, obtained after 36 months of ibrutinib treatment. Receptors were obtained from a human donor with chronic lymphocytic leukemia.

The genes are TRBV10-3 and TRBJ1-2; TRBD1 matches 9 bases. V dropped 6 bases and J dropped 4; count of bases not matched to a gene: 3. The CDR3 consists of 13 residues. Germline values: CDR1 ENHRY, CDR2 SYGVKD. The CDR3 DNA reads TGTGCCATCAGGCCGACAGGGGGCTATGGCTACACCTTC. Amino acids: CAIRPTGGYGYTF.

The CDR3 reads CASSRTSGGKNTQYF. Written as DNA, the CDR3 is TGTGCCAGCAGTCGGACTAGCGGGGGGAAAAATACGCAGTATTTT. The chain couples TRBV6-5 to TRBJ2-3, with 14 bases identical to TRBD2. The CDR3 sequence is 15 residues long. Germline trimming cut 5 bases from V and 7 bases from J; bases unmatched to any gene: 5. CDR1 and CDR2 from the germline V gene are MNHEY and SVGAGI.

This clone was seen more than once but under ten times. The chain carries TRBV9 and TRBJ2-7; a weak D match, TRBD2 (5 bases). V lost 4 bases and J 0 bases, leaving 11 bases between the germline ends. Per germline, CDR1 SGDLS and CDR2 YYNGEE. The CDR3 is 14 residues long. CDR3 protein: CASSPRGPSYEQYF. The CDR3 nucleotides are TGTGCCAGCAGCCCCCGAGGGCCCTCCTACGAGCAGTACTTC.

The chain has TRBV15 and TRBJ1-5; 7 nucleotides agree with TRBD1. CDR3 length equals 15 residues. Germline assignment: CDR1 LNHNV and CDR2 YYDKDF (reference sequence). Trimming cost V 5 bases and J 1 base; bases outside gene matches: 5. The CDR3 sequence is CATSQTGRSNQPQHF. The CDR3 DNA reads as TGTGCCACCAGCCAGACAGGGAGGAGCAATCAGCCCCAGCATTTT.

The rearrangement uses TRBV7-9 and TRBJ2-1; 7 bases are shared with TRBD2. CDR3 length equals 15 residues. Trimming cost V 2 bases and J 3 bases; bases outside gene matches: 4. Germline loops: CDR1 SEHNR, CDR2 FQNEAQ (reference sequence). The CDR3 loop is CASSLTAGVYNEQFF. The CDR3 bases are TGTGCCAGCAGCTTAACGGCGGGAGTCTACAATGAGCAGTTCTTC.

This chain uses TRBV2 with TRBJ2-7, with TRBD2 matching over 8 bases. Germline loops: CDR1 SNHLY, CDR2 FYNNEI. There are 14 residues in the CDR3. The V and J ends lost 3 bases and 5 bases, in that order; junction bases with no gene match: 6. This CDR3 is CASSDGTRVDEQYF. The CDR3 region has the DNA TGTGCCAGCAGTGATGGGACTAGAGTGGACGAGCAGTACTTC.

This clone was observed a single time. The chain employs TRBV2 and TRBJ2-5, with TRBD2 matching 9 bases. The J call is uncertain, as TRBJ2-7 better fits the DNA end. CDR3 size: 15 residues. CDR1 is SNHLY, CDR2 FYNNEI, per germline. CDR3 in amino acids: CASKVASGKTYEQYF. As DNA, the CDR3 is TGTGCCAGCAAAGTGGCTAGCGGGAAAACCTACGAGCAGTACTTC.

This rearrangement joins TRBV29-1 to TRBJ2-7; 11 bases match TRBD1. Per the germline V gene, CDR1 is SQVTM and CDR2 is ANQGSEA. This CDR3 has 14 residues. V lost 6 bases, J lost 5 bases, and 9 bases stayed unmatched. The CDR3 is CSVSAGTGGHEQYF. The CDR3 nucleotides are TGCAGCGTCTCGGCCGGGACAGGGGGTCACGAGCAGTACTTC.

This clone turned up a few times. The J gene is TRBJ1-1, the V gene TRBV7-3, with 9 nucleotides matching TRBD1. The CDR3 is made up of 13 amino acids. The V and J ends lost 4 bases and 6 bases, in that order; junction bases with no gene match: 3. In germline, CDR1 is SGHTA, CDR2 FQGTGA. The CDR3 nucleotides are TGTGCCAGCAGCTGGGGGACAGGGTCTGAAGCTTTCTTT. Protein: CASSWGTGSEAFF.

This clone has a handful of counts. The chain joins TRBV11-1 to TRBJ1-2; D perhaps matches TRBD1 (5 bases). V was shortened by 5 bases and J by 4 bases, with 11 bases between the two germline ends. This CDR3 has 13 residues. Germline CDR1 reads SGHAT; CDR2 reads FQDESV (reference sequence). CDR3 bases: TGTGCCAGCAGCCCGGAAACAGGCTATGGCTACACCTTC. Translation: CASSPETGYGYTF. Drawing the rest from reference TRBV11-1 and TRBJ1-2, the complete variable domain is EAEVAQSPRYKITEKSQAVAFWCDPISGHATLYWYRQILGQGPELLVQFQDESVVDDSQLPKDRFSAERLKGVDSTLKIQPAELGDSAMYLCASSPETGYGYTFGSGTRLTVV.

The CDR3 region is CASSLPTSGALEEQYF. The CDR3 DNA reads as TGTGCCAGCAGTTTACCGACTAGCGGGGCCCTCGAGGAGCAGTACTTC. The V call is TRBV28, the J call TRBJ2-7, with 11 bases identical to TRBD2. The V gene end was trimmed by 2 bases and the J gene end by 7 bases; junction bases not matched to a gene: 10. Germline CDR1 reads MDHEN; CDR2 reads SYDVKM. The CDR3 is 16 amino acids. The entire variable domain, with the rest obtained from reference TRBV28 and TRBJ2-7, is as follows: DVKVTQSSRYLVKRTGEKVFLECVQDMDHENMFWYRQDPGLGLRLIYFSYDVKMKEKGDIPEGYSVSREKKERFSLILESASTNQTSMYLCASSLPTSGALEEQYFGPGTRLTVT.

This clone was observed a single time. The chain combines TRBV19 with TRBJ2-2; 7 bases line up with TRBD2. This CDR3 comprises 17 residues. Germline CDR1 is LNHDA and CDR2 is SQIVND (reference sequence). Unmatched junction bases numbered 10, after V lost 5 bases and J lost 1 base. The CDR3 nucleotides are TGTGCCAGTAGTTTAGGGAGGGCGGGCAGGAACACCGGGGAGCTGTTTTTT. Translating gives CASSLGRAGRNTGELFF.

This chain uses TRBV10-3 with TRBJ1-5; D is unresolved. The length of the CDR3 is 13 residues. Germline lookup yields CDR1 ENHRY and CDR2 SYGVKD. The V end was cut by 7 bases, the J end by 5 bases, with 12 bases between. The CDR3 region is CAINAGPHQPQHF. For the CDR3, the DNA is TGTGCCATCAACGCCGGACCCCATCAGCCCCAGCATTTT.

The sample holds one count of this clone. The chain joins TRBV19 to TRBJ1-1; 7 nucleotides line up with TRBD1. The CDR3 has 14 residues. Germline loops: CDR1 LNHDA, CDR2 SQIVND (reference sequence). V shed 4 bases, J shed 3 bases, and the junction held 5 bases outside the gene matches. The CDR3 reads CASSKTGLDTEAFF. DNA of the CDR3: TGTGCCAGTAGTAAGACAGGGTTGGACACTGAAGCTTTCTTT. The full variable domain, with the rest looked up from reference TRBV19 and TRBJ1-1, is DGGITQSPKYLFRKEGQNVTLSCEQNLNHDAMYWYRQDPGQGLRLIYYSQIVNDFQKGDIAEGYSVSREKKESFPLTVTSAQKNPTAFYLCASSKTGLDTEAFFGQGTRLTVV.

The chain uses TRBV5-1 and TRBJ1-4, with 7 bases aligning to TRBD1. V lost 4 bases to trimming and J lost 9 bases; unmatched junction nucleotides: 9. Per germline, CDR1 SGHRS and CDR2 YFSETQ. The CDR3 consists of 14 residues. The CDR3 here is CASSPLQGPQKLFF. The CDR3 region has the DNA TGCGCCAGCAGCCCCTTACAGGGGCCCCAAAAACTGTTTTTT. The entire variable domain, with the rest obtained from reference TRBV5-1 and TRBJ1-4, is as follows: KAGVTQTPRYLIKTRGQQVTLSCSPISGHRSVSWYQQTPGQGLQFLFEYFSETQRNKGNFPGRFSGRQFSNSRSEMNVSTLELGDSALYLCASSPLQGPQKLFFGSGTQLSVL.

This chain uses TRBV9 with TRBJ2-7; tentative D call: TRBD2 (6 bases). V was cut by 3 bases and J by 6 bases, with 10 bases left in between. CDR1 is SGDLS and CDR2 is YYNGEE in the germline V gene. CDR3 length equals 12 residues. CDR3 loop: CASSGLESEQYF. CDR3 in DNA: TGTGCCAGCAGCGGACTAGAGAGCGAGCAGTACTTC.

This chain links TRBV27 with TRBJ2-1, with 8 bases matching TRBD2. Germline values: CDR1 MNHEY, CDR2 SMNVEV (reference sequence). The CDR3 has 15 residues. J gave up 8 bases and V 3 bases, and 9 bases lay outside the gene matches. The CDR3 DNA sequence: TGTGCCAGCAGTTTCTCCGGGACTAGGGGGTATGAGCAGTTCTTC. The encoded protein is CASSFSGTRGYEQFF.

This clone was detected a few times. The CDR3 DNA reads TGTGCCAGCAGCTTAGGGTTCCTGGACAGCGCTAGCGATACGCAGTATTTT. Protein product: CASSLGFLDSASDTQYF. V usage is TRBV11-3 and J usage is TRBJ2-3; tentatively, D is TRBD1 (6 bases). V shed 1 base and J shed 6 bases, with 20 bases lying between them. The CDR3 sequence is 17 residues long. CDR1 SGHNT and CDR2 YENEEA come from the germline V gene.

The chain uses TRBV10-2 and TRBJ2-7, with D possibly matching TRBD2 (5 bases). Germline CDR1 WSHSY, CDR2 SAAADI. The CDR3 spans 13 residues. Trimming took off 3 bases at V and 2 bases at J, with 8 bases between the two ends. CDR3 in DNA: TGCGCCAGCAGTGAACAGACTACCTACGAGCAGTACTTC. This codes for CASSEQTTYEQYF.

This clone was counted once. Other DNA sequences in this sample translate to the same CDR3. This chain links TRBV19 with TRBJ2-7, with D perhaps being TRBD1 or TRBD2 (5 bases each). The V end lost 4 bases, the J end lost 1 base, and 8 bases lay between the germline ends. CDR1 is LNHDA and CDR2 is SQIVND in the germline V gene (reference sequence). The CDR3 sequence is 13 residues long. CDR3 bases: TGTGCCAGTAGTAGGGACCGATCCTACGAGCAGTACTTC. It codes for CASSRDRSYEQYF.